The 27 T cell receptor beta chains below come from one sample, sequenced in a study of metastatic and nonmetastatic thyroid tumors. Treatment of any kind had been given to no patient before thyroid surgery. TCRdb recomputed clones from the PCR reads via MiXCR. This sample has under 50,000 clones; approximately 20% occur once, and the top ten carry approximately 3.8%. The sample comprised blood. These receptors all stem from a male donor with papillary thyroid cancer or a benign thyroid nodule (not recorded which). Some clones in this sample may be carry-over from other donors' samples.

This clone occurred many times. The chain links TRBV18 to TRBJ1-1, with 7 nucleotides matching TRBD1. The CDR3 totals 16 residues. CDR1 is KGHSH and CDR2 is LQKENI in the germline V gene. V was pared by 1 base and J by 5 bases, with 10 bases of the junction left unmatched. CDR3 nucleotides: TGTGCCAGCTCACCACAAGGAGCAGGGGGAGGGACTGAAGCTTTCTTT. This encodes CASSPQGAGGGTEAFF.

There are many counts of this clone. This chain connects TRBV2 to TRBJ2-7; 15 bases match TRBD2. The ends lost 8 bases at V and 7 bases at J; junction bases unmatched: 15. CDR1 and CDR2 (germline): SNHLY, FYNNEI. CDR3 size: 17 residues. The CDR3 coding sequence is TGTGCCAGCGGAGGGGGACTAGCGGGAGGCCGGTCCCAAGAGCAGTACTTC. Its protein product is CASGGGLAGGRSQEQYF.

The table lists this clone with many counts. The rearrangement joins TRBV5-1 to TRBJ2-3; TRBD2 agrees at 9 bases. The V segment lost 4 bases and the J segment 4 bases; nucleotides outside the gene matches: 7. The germline gives CDR1 SGHRS, CDR2 YFSETQ. This CDR3 region has 15 residues. DNA for the CDR3: TGCGCCAGCAGCCCGACTAGCGGTGAACCAGATACGCAGTATTTT. It codes for CASSPTSGEPDTQYF.

The chain has TRBV18 and TRBJ1-5; 10 bases agree with TRBD1. The V gene's germline CDR1 is KGHSH and CDR2 LQKENI. CDR3 length: 18 amino acids. V dropped 2 bases and J dropped 1; count of bases not matched to a gene: 8. The CDR3 spells CASSPVGGTGASNQPQHF. The CDR3 region has the DNA TGTGCCAGCTCACCAGTCGGGGGGACAGGGGCAAGCAATCAGCCCCAGCATTTT. The full variable domain, rest sourced from reference TRBV18 and TRBJ1-5, is NAGVMQNPRHLVRRRGQEARLRCSPMKGHSHVYWYRQLPEEGLKFMVYLQKENIIDESGMPKERFSAEFPKEGPSILRIQQVVRGDSAAYFCASSPVGGTGASNQPQHFGDGTRLSIL.

About this clone itself: Relative to the germline gene, one junction end is altered; a read error may explain this. J is TRBJ2-7 and V is TRBV6-1, with D maybe TRBD2 (5 bases). The CDR3 is 13 residues long. Looked up from germline, CDR1 is MNHNS and CDR2 is SASEGT. The CDR3 nucleotides read TGTTCCAGCAGTGTCACCGGGGCCTACGAGCAGTACTTC. Protein sequence: CSSSVTGAYEQYF.

Comments on this clone: A much larger clone is a single base away; this may be a read error. This chain uses TRBV7-9 with TRBJ2-7; unclear D gene. The CDR3 extends over 13 amino acids. V was clipped by 2 bases and J by 3 bases, with 8 bases between them. CDR1 SEHNR and CDR2 FQNEAQ come from the germline V gene (reference sequence). Written as DNA, the CDR3 is TGTGCCAGCAGCTTAAGTGGGTACTACGAGCAGTACTTC. This gives the protein CASSLSGYYEQYF.

This clone came up many times. The V and J genes are TRBV6-4 and TRBJ2-3, with TRBD2 matching over 11 bases. CDR1 and CDR2 (germline): MRHNA, SNTAGT. The CDR3 consists of 17 residues. Losses at the gene ends were 0 bases for V and 3 bases for J; bases not matched to a gene: 5. The CDR3: CASSDSYTSGGTDTQYF. The CDR3 region has the DNA TGTGCCAGCAGTGACTCTTATACTAGCGGGGGAACAGATACGCAGTATTTT.

The chain combines TRBV18 with TRBJ2-2; D could derive from TRBD1 or TRBD2 (6 bases each). The germline V gene encodes CDR1 KGHSH and CDR2 LQKENI. V lost 6 bases and J 17 bases, leaving 31 bases between the germline ends. There are 16 residues in the CDR3. The CDR3 bases are TGTGCCAGCTCGGCGGTGAGGGGGGCGAACACCGGGGAGATCTTTTTT. Protein product: CASSAVRGANTGEIFF.

This clone was picked up a small number of times. This clone may be a read error of a much larger clone one base away. V is TRBV25-1 and J is TRBJ1-2, with 7 bases lining up with TRBD1. Trimming at V came to 3 bases and at J to 5 bases, leaving 9 bases not matched to a gene. The germline V gene has CDR1 MGHDK and CDR2 SYGVNS. The CDR3 is 15 amino acids. The CDR3 protein is CASSDSGDSLYGYTF. DNA of the CDR3: TGTGCCAGCAGTGATTCAGGGGACAGTCTGTATGGCTACACCTTC.

This clone was detected many times. The V call is TRBV5-1, the J call TRBJ1-3; D gene uncertain. The CDR3 runs 15 residues. Germline V gene sequence: CDR1 SGHRS, CDR2 YFSETQ. The V end was cut by 0 bases, the J end by 0 bases, with 7 bases between. The CDR3 region is CASSLGYPSGNTIYF. The DNA for the CDR3 is TGCGCCAGCAGCTTGGGTTATCCCTCTGGAAACACCATATATTTT.

By sample share, this clone is medium-sized (0.01 to 0.1%). An end of the junction differs from the germline gene, which may be a read error. The chain recombines TRBV6-1 with TRBJ1-6; 8 nucleotides line up with TRBD1. The CDR3 totals 11 residues. Germline V lookup: CDR1 MNHNS, CDR2 SASEGT. The CDR3 spells CAGRGPSPLHF. As DNA, the CDR3 is TGTGCCGGCAGGGGGCCTTCACCCCTCCACTTT.

This chain uses TRBV5-1 with TRBJ2-2; 10 bases line up with TRBD2. The CDR3 contains 16 residues. Germline CDR1 SGHRS, CDR2 YFSETQ. Trimming removed 0 bases from V and 5 bases from J; junction bases left unmatched: 4. The CDR3 sequence: CASSLVSAGGTGELFF. The CDR3 nucleotides read TGCGCCAGCAGCTTGGTTTCAGCGGGGGGGACCGGGGAGCTGTTTTTT.

The J gene is TRBJ2-6, the V gene TRBV7-3, with D possibly TRBD2 on 6 matching bases. Deletions cut 1 base from V and 2 bases from J, with 6 bases between. CDR1 is SGHTA, CDR2 FQGTGA, per germline. CDR3 length equals 15 residues. The CDR3 is CASSLREAGANVLTF. As DNA, the CDR3 is TGTGCCAGCAGCTTAAGGGAGGCTGGGGCCAACGTCCTGACTTTC.

The table lists this clone with many counts. CDR3 loop: CASSYSDRSGREQYF. CDR3 sequence (DNA): TGTGCCAGCAGTTACTCGGACAGGTCAGGGCGCGAGCAGTACTTC. This rearrangement joins TRBV27 to TRBJ2-7; TRBD1 agrees at 7 bases. The CDR3 consists of 15 residues. Germline CDR1 and CDR2: MNHEY and SMNVEV (reference sequence). V lost 4 bases and J lost 6; bases outside the gene matches: 12.

This clone occurred many times. This rearrangement joins TRBV5-1 to TRBJ2-2; 7 positions agree with TRBD1. The J segment lost 6 bases and the V segment lost 4 bases, leaving 6 bases of the junction unmatched. Germline lookup yields CDR1 SGHRS and CDR2 YFSETQ. This CDR3 spans 14 amino acids. The CDR3 coding sequence is TGCGCCAGCAGCGGGTGGACAGGCTCCGGGGAGCTGTTTTTT. Translating it yields CASSGWTGSGELFF. The variable domain in full, with the rest retrieved from reference TRBV5-1 and TRBJ2-2, is KAGVTQTPRYLIKTRGQQVTLSCSPISGHRSVSWYQQTPGQGLQFLFEYFSETQRNKGNFPGRFSGRQFSNSRSEMNVSTLELGDSALYLCASSGWTGSGELFFGEGSRLTVL.

The chain carries TRBV29-1 and TRBJ2-7; D is ambiguous. The V gene lost 5 bases and the J gene lost 4 bases, with 12 bases spanning the gap. Germline V gene data show CDR1 as SQVTM and CDR2 as ANQGSEA. CDR3 length: 12 amino acids. CDR3: CSVSTGLYEQYF. DNA of the CDR3: TGCAGCGTTTCAACGGGTCTTTACGAGCAGTACTTC.

The count of this clone is one. The CDR3 protein is CASSQSWEPYNEQFF. DNA of the CDR3: TGTGCCAGCAGCCAGTCTTGGGAACCATACAATGAGCAGTTCTTC. This sequence joins TRBV7-6 and TRBJ2-1; D is unresolved. CDR3 length equals 15 residues. From germline, CDR1 is SGHVS and CDR2 FNYEAQ. Trimming removed 5 bases from V and 4 bases from J, with 15 bases in between.

This clone was counted only a few times. The DNA for the CDR3 is TGTGCCAGCAGTTTATGGACAGATTCGAACACTGAAGCTTTCTTT. Its protein product is CASSLWTDSNTEAFF. This sequence joins TRBV28 and TRBJ1-1; a possible D gene is TRBD1 (5 bases). Germline lookup yields CDR1 MDHEN and CDR2 SYDVKM. The length of the CDR3 is 15 residues. V gave up 0 bases and J gave up 1 base, with 9 bases separating them.

This clone has a count of ten or more. This sequence joins TRBV3-1 and TRBJ1-1; 7 nucleotides align to TRBD1. CDR1 and CDR2 from the germline V gene are LGHDT and YNNKEL (reference sequence). The ends lost 5 bases at V and 5 bases at J; junction bases unmatched: 5. The CDR3 is made up of 13 amino acids. CDR3 sequence (DNA): TGTGCCAGCAGCTATGACAGGGCGACTGAAGCTTTCTTT. Protein sequence: CASSYDRATEAFF.

Turning to this clone: Mismatch with germline at one junction end may stem from a read error. The chain joins TRBV11-2 to TRBJ1-1; TRBD1 might be the D (6 bases). Per germline, CDR1 SGHAT and CDR2 FQNNGV. The CDR3 has 14 residues. This CDR3 reads CANSMDSFNTEAFF. CDR3 sequence (DNA): TGTGCCAACAGCATGGACAGTTTTAACACTGAAGCTTTCTTT.

On this clone itself: A much larger clone differs by one base, so this may be a read error. V usage is TRBV6-1 and J usage is TRBJ2-5, with D perhaps being TRBD1 or TRBD2 (5 bases each). Deletions cut 6 bases from V and 4 bases from J, with 12 bases between. Germline-derived CDR1 and CDR2 are MNHNS and SASEGT. This CDR3 is 13 amino acids long. The CDR3 protein is CASSRGRAETQYF. The CDR3 DNA is TGTGCCAGCAGCCGGGGCAGGGCAGAGACCCAGTACTTC.

This clone is classed as medium-sized (0.01 to 0.1%). The rearrangement joins TRBV5-1 to TRBJ2-3; D not resolved. CDR1 is SGHRS and CDR2 is YFSETQ in the germline V gene. Trimming stripped 6 bases from V and 0 bases from J, with 14 bases between. The CDR3 runs to 15 residues. The CDR3 here is CASTMGTSSTDTQYF. In DNA, the CDR3 is TGCGCCAGCACGATGGGAACAAGTAGCACAGATACGCAGTATTTT.

The V call is TRBV11-2, the J call TRBJ1-6, with D hard to call. Looked up from germline, CDR1 is SGHAT and CDR2 is FQNNGV. Deletions cut 0 bases from V and 3 bases from J, with 9 bases between. The CDR3 extends over 16 amino acids. CDR3 nucleotide sequence: TGTGCCAGCAGCTTAGACGGGGTATTCTATAATTCACCCCTCCACTTT. This codes for CASSLDGVFYNSPLHF.

This clone has a handful of counts. The genes are TRBV7-2 and TRBJ2-7; D remains unclear. Per germline, CDR1 SGHTA and CDR2 FQGNSA. This CDR3 spans 10 amino acids. The germline V and J ends were trimmed by 5 bases and 4 bases, with 3 bases remaining between them. CDR3 loop: CASSPYEQYF. The CDR3 region has the DNA TGTGCCAGCAGCCCATACGAGCAGTACTTC.

The CDR3 coding sequence is TGTGCCAGCACTCGGGCACAGACTAGCTCTGGGGCCAACGTCCTGACTTTC. It translates to CASTRAQTSSGANVLTF. The chain uses TRBV2 and TRBJ2-6, with TRBD2 as a possible D gene (6 bases). This CDR3 has 17 amino acids. Germline CDR1 SNHLY, CDR2 FYNNEI. Trimming pared 7 bases from V and 0 bases from J, leaving 16 bases between.

This clone is labeled medium-sized. The chain couples TRBV5-1 to TRBJ2-2; 9 bases line up with TRBD1. This CDR3 is 16 amino acids long. Germline assignment: CDR1 SGHRS and CDR2 YFSETQ. V dropped 0 bases and J dropped 5; count of bases not matched to a gene: 5. This chain's CDR3 is CASSLAKTGGTGELFF. CDR3 sequence (DNA): TGCGCCAGCAGCTTGGCGAAGACAGGGGGTACCGGGGAGCTGTTTTTT.

This clone was seen a few times. This sample includes further DNA sequences coding for the same CDR3. The chain links TRBV20-1 to TRBJ1-2; 8 bases agree with TRBD1. V shed 5 bases and J 6 bases; nucleotides not matched to a gene: 11. CDR3 length equals 14 residues. CDR1 and CDR2 from the germline V gene are DFQATT and SNEGSKA (reference sequence). In DNA, the CDR3 is TGCAGTGCTGGGGGGGGGACAGGTGGTGATGGCTACACCTTC. This encodes CSAGGGTGGDGYTF.